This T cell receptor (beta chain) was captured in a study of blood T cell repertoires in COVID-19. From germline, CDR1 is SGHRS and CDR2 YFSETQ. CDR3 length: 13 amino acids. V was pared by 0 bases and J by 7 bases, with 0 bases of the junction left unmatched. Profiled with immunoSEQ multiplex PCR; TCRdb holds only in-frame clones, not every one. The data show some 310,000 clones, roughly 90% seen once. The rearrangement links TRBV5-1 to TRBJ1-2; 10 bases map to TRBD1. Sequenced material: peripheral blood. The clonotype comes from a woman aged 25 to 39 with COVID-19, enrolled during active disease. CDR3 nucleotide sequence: TGCGCCAGCAGCTTGGGGACAGGGGGTGGCTACACCTTC. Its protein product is CASSLGTGGGYTF. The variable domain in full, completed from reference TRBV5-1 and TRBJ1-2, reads KAGVTQTPRYLIKTRGQQVTLSCSPISGHRSVSWYQQTPGQGLQFLFEYFSETQRNKGNFPGRFSGRQFSNSRSEMNVSTLELGDSALYLCASSLGTGGGYTFGSGTRLTVV.